The TCR beta chain under discussion was sequenced for a study of T cell responses to AZD1222 COVID-19 vaccine. Study background: Whether given at about 4 or about 12 weeks, second doses were pooled.

General observations from the study: Clonal diversity may have been underestimated in mostly white British donors. Seropositive AZD1222 recipients at baseline numbered only 6 or 7. The study sampled repertoires only after the peak T cell response.

Germline V gene sequence: CDR1 SGHDN, CDR2 FVKESK. J gave up 2 bases and V 4 bases, and 4 bases lay outside the gene matches. This CDR3 comprises 15 residues. Concerning this clone itself: Its antigen is unknown.

Assay: immunoSEQ multiplex PCR; the TCRdb copy retains only in-frame clones and omits some. The sample has tens of thousands of clones; around nine tenths are singletons. The sequencing here drew on peripheral blood, taken on day 0 of AZD1222 vaccination. V is TRBV14 and J is TRBJ2-2; 7 bases are shared with TRBD1. This clonotype was sampled from an adult in good health. The CDR3 DNA reads TGTGCCAGCAGCCCGGGGACAGTAAACACCGGGGAGCTGTTTTTT. This translates into CASSPGTVNTGELFF.